This TCR beta chain was recorded in a study of cytomegalovirus exposure and HLA in healthy donors. Study-level background: Sequencing of roughly 180 million T cells in an earlier analysis found 95 million to 120 million unique TCR beta sequences. Findings and caveats of the study: An Asian-associated ancestry cluster reportedly showed fewer N-insertions than the approximately 700-donor mean in a later analysis.

About this clone: Antigen specificity is unknown.

Germline lookup yields CDR1 LNHDA and CDR2 SQIVND (reference sequence). Trimming at V came to 9 bases and at J to 0 bases, leaving 9 bases not matched to a gene. The CDR3 length is 16 residues. In nominal health when sampled, donors likely had unrecorded immune exposures nonetheless. Vbeta (60) and Jbeta (13) primers were used in the PCR. Sequencing was performed with immunoSEQ multiplex PCR; in TCRdb, only in-frame clones are kept and a portion is missing. This sample contains about 170,000 clones. The sequencing sample was made of PBMCs. The TCR was taken from a woman younger than 35 in good health and CMV-seropositive. This chain links TRBV19 with TRBJ2-3; 10 nucleotides line up with TRBD1. This CDR3 is CASNDRGLRSTDTQYF. CDR3 coding DNA: TGTGCCAGCAACGACAGGGGGCTGAGGAGCACAGATACGCAGTATTTT.